This TCR beta chain came from a study of OX40 agonist ivuxolimab in advanced cancers. Study-level information: As their treatment, patients were administered ivuxolimab, an agonistic anti-OX40 (CD134) antibody. Study-level findings and limits: No determination was made of the antigen specificity of the expanded peripheral T cells.

This CDR3 contains 16 residues. The ends were cut back, 6 bases at V and 2 bases at J, with 16 bases in the middle. CDR1 and CDR2 (germline): LGHNA, YNFKEQ. Exclusion applied to patients with autoimmune disease history or systemic immunosuppression. The study sampled blood at baseline, cycle 4 day 1, and cycle 7 day 1. The repertoire was sequenced with immunoSEQ multiplex PCR; TCRdb's copy has only in-frame clones and lacks some. This repertoire shows around 100,000 clones, about 91% found once; its top ten account for 2.6%. Concerning this clone itself: Its target is not known.

This clonotype was obtained from an adult with an advanced solid tumor such as melanoma, head and neck, liver or kidney cancer. The chain has TRBV4-2 and TRBJ2-2; D gene unclear. The sample in question was CD4+ or CD8+ T cells sorted from blood, obtained in a trial of the OX40 agonist ivuxolimab. CDR3 residues: CASSRNAGRNTGELFF. The CDR3, as DNA: TGTGCCAGCAGTCGCAATGCCGGGCGTAACACCGGGGAGCTGTTTTTT.